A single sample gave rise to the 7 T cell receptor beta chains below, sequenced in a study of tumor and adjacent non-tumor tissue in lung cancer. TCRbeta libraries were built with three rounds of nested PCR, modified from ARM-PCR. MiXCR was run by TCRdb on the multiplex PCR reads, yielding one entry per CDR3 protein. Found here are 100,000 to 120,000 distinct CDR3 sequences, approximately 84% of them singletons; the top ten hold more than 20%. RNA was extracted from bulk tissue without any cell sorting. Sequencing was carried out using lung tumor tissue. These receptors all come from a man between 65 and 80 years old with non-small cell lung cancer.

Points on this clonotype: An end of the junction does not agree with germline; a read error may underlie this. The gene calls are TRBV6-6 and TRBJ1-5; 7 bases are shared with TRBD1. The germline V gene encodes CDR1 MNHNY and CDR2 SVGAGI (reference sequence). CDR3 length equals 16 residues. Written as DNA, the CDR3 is TGTACCAGCAGTTCTAGGGACAGACGCAGCAATCAGTCCCAGCATTTT. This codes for CTSSSRDRRSNQSQHF.

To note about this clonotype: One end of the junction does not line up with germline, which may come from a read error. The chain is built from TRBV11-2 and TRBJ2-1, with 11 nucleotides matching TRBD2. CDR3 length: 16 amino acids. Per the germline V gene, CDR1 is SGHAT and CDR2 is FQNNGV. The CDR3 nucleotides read TGTACCAGCAGACTAGCGGGGCTGAGTTCCTACAATGAGCAGTTCTTC. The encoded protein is CTSRLAGLSSYNEQFF.

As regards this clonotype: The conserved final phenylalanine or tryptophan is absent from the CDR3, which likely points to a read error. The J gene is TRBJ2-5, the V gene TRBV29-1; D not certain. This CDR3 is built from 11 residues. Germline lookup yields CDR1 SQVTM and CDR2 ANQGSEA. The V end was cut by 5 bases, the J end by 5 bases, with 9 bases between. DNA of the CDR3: TGCAGCGTTACTTATGAGGAGACCCAGTACCTC. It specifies CSVTYEETQYL.

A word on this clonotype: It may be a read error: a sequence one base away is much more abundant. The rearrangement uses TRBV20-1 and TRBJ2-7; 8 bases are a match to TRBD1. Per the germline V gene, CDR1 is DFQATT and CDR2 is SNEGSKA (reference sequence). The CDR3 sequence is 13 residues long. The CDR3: CSADRGLAYKQYF. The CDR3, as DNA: TGCAGTGCTGACAGGGGTCTTGCCTACAAGCAGTACTTC.

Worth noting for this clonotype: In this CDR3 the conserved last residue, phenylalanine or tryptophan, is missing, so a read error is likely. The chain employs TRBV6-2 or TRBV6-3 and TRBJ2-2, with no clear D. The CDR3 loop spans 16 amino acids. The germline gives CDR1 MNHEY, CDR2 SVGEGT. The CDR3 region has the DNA TGTGCCAGCAGTTCCTCAGATGCCCAAGACACCGGAGAGCTGTTTTAT. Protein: CASSSSDAQDTGELFY.

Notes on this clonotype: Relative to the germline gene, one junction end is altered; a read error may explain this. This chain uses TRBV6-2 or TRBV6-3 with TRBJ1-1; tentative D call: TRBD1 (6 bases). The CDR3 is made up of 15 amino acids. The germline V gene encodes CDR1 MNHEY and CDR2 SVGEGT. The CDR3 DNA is TGTGCCAGCAGTAACCTGGGACATCGAAGGGCGGGAGCTTTATTT. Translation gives CASSNLGHRRAGALF.

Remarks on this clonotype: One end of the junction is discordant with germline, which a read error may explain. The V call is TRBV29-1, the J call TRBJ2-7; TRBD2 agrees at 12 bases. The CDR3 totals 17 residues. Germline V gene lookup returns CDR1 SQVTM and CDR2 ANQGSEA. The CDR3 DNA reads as TGCAGCCTTGAAGATACTAGACTAGCGGGAGTATCGTACGAGCAGTACTTC. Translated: CSLEDTRLAGVSYEQYF.